The subject of this entry is one TCR beta chain. As yet, its antigen is unknown. Approximately 91 million PBMCs supplied genomic DNA for unsorted samples. Here immunoSEQ multiplex PCR was the method, and the copy in TCRdb shows in-frame clones only, minus some. The table includes over 400,000 clones, 70% to 80% detected once. The record originates from a study of shared clonotypes between healthy human individuals. Study-wide results and caveats: Enrolling few donors narrowed the genetic and exposure-history diversity that was represented.

Germline loops: CDR1 MNHEY, CDR2 SVGAGI. CDR3 length: 11 amino acids. Trimming left V 5 bases short and J 8 bases short, with 6 bases between. Sequencing was done on a sample of PBMCs. This clonotype originated in a woman aged 40 to 50 in good health. Some clones in this sample may be carry-over from other donors' samples. The rearrangement links TRBV6-5 to TRBJ2-2, with unresolved D. CDR3 region: CASSVRGELFF. The CDR3 region has the DNA TGTGCCAGCAGTGTAAGGGGGGAGCTGTTTTTT.